The 9 T cell receptor beta chains given below trace back to one sample, sequenced in a study of cytomegalovirus exposure and HLA in healthy donors. PCR used 60 Vbeta primers and 13 Jbeta primers. Assay used: immunoSEQ multiplex PCR; TCRdb lists only in-frame clones, some missing. The sample lists around 300,000 clones, around 66% occurring once. What was sequenced was PBMCs. These receptors were collected from a female donor in good health and CMV-seronegative.

The CDR3 loop reads CASSWWGRGDEKLFF. The CDR3 DNA reads as TGTGCCAGCAGTTGGTGGGGCAGGGGGGATGAAAAACTGTTTTTT. The chain joins TRBV5-5 to TRBJ1-4; 7 bases map to TRBD1. V lost 5 bases and J lost 6; bases outside the gene matches: 10. This CDR3 is 15 amino acids long. CDR1 is SGHKS and CDR2 is YYEKEE in the germline V gene (reference sequence).

This clone was seen only once. CDR3 sequence: CASSVFSQGPSNEKLFF. The CDR3 region has the DNA TGTGCCAGCAGTGTCTTCTCTCAGGGTCCCTCTAATGAAAAACTGTTTTTT. The rearrangement uses TRBV25-1 and TRBJ1-4; D is perhaps TRBD1 (5 bases). This CDR3 has 17 amino acids. Trimming shortened V by 4 bases and J by 3 bases, and 18 bases separated the two germline ends. Germline CDR1 MGHDK, CDR2 SYGVNS.

The chain recombines TRBV6-6 with TRBJ1-5; a weak D match, TRBD1 (6 bases). The CDR3 contains 15 residues. V lost 5 bases and J 0 bases, leaving 11 bases between the germline ends. Germline values: CDR1 MNHNY, CDR2 SVGAGI (reference sequence). Here the CDR3 reads CASSPPRGSNQPQHF. In nucleotides, the CDR3 is TGTGCCAGCAGTCCCCCCAGGGGTAGCAATCAGCCCCAGCATTTT.

V and J are TRBV7-9 and TRBJ1-1; D possibly corresponds to TRBD1 (5 bases). Between the trimmed V and J ends, which lost 4 bases and 11 bases, there was a span of 14 bases. The CDR3 is made up of 12 amino acids. Germline V CDR1 and CDR2: SEHNR, FQNEAQ (reference sequence). The CDR3: CASSSRVEAAFF. In nucleotides, the CDR3 is TGTGCCAGCAGCTCCAGGGTTGAGGCGGCTTTCTTT.

The chain combines TRBV5-8 with TRBJ2-7, with TRBD2 identical over 10 bases. Germline CDR1 is SGHTS and CDR2 is YDEGEE. The CDR3 extends over 15 amino acids. The junction had 4 bases not matched to a gene; V was cut back by 3 bases and J by 1 base. Written as DNA, the CDR3 is TGTGCCAGCAGCTACGGACTAGCGGTTTCCTACGAGCAGTACTTC. The encoded protein is CASSYGLAVSYEQYF. Drawing the rest from reference TRBV5-8 and TRBJ2-7, the complete variable domain is EAGVTQSPTHLIKTRGQQATLRCSPISGHTSVYWYQQALGLGLQFLLWYDEGEERNRGNFPPRFSGRQFPNYSSELNVNALELEDSALYLCASSYGLAVSYEQYFGPGTRLTVT.

The chain combines TRBV4-2 with TRBJ2-7, with 7 bases that match TRBD2. The V gene's germline CDR1 is LGHNA and CDR2 YNFKEQ. V lost 3 bases, J lost 2 bases, and 4 bases stayed unmatched. The CDR3 has 14 amino acids. CDR3 region: CASSQASGTYEQYF. As DNA, the CDR3 is TGTGCCAGCAGCCAGGCTAGCGGAACCTACGAGCAGTACTTC.

Only a few counts were recorded for this clone. The genes are TRBV6-1 and TRBJ1-5, with D perhaps TRBD1 (5 bases). Germline loops: CDR1 MNHNS, CDR2 SASEGT. This CDR3 region has 13 residues. V lost 9 bases to trimming and J lost 1 base, with 10 bases between them. The CDR3 region is CASRQGSNQPQHF. In DNA, the CDR3 is TGTGCCAGTAGGCAGGGAAGCAATCAGCCCCAGCATTTT.

This clone turned up a few times. V is TRBV6-1 and J is TRBJ2-7; D is uncertain. CDR1 and CDR2 from the germline V gene are MNHNS and SASEGT. The V gene lost 4 bases and the J gene lost 4 bases, with 11 bases spanning the gap. The CDR3 is made up of 13 amino acids. CDR3 nucleotides: TGTGCCAGCAGTGCCCGAGCCCTATACGAGCAGTACTTC. Encoded protein: CASSARALYEQYF.

The CDR3 DNA reads as TGTGCCAGCAGCAGGACACAGGTGAACTATGGCTACACCTTC. Amino acid sequence: CASSRTQVNYGYTF. The chain uses TRBV27 and TRBJ1-2, with a weak D call TRBD1 (5 bases). With 6 bases removed from V and 2 bases from J, the gap between germline ends came to 13 bases. CDR1 and CDR2 from the germline V gene are MNHEY and SMNVEV (reference sequence). CDR3 length: 14 amino acids.